The clone carrying this T cell receptor beta chain has only one observation. Its specificity is not known. Noted time point: week 47, end of study. The study gave 300 ug of mutant IDH1 20-mer peptide per vaccine dose, with topical imiquimod. This specimen comes from a study of a mutant IDH1 vaccine in newly diagnosed glioma. As for the study in general: The start of vaccination came 4-6 weeks after radiotherapy alone, or with temozolomide cycles.

TCRdb's table, derived via immunoSEQ multiplex PCR, lists solely in-frame clones and lacks some. Of 30,000 to 45,000 clones in the sample, 75% were seen once. The TCR originated in a man aged 35 to 55 with glioma. The source was PBMCs, collected from a glioma patient whose treatment included an IDH1 peptide vaccine.

Here the CDR3 reads CASSLVGMQETQYF. The CDR3 coding sequence is TGCGCCAGCAGCTTGGTAGGGATGCAAGAGACCCAGTACTTC. The chain couples TRBV5-1 to TRBJ2-5; no reliable D call. Per germline, CDR1 SGHRS and CDR2 YFSETQ. Deletions cut 0 bases from V and 2 bases from J, with 8 bases between. The CDR3 sequence is 14 residues long.